The 7 T cell receptor beta chains reported below all come from one sample, sequenced in a study of T cells in Graves' hyperthyroidism and ophthalmopathy. TCR beta CDR3 region amplification was performed from RNA transcripts. First-round RT-PCR targeting the TCR CDR3 was performed with the HTBI primer set. MiXCR, applied by TCRdb to the multiplex PCR reads, yields one record per CDR3 protein. This sample yields about 350,000 distinct CDR3 sequences, of which about a sixth are seen a single time; around 15% belongs to the top ten. The material sequenced was blood. The receptors derive from a woman in her thirties or forties with Graves' ophthalmopathy.

This clonotype was counted at least ten times. V usage is TRBV11-2 and J usage is TRBJ2-2; D is perhaps TRBD1 or TRBD2 (5 bases each). Germline V gene lookup returns CDR1 SGHAT and CDR2 FQNNGV. The CDR3 runs to 16 residues. The V and J ends lost 5 bases and 2 bases respectively, with 15 bases between them. The chain's CDR3 is CASSQGASPNTGELFF. The DNA for the CDR3 is TGTGCCAGCAGCCAAGGGGCTAGCCCAAACACCGGGGAGCTGTTTTTT.

This clonotype was recorded at least ten times. This chain connects TRBV7-2 to TRBJ2-7, with 7 bases that match TRBD1. The ends lost 3 bases at V and 0 bases at J; junction bases unmatched: 5. This CDR3 region has 15 residues. Germline values: CDR1 SGHTA, CDR2 FQGNSA. The CDR3 protein is CASSFTGQNSYEQYF. The CDR3 DNA sequence: TGTGCCAGCAGCTTTACGGGACAGAACTCCTACGAGCAGTACTTC. Looking up the rest from reference TRBV7-2 and TRBJ2-7 gives the full variable domain: GAGVSQSPSNKVTEKGKDVELRCDPISGHTALYWYRQSLGQGLEFLIYFQGNSAPDKSGLPSDRFSAERTGGSVSTLTIQRTQQEDSAVYLCASSFTGQNSYEQYFGPGTRLTVT.

This clonotype has a single count. The chain combines TRBV12-3 or TRBV12-4 with TRBJ1-1; 7 positions match TRBD1. V shed 6 bases and J 5 bases; nucleotides not matched to a gene: 6. This CDR3 comprises 13 residues. The CDR3 here is CASSTDRSTEAFF. Here the CDR3 DNA reads TGTGCCAGCAGCACGGACAGGTCAACTGAAGCTTTCTTT.

This clonotype appeared many times. The chain recombines TRBV28 with TRBJ1-1, with no clear D. CDR1 is MDHEN, CDR2 SYDVKM, per germline. The CDR3 consists of 11 residues. V lost 3 bases and J 3 bases, leaving 2 bases between the germline ends. The CDR3 nucleotides read TGTGCCAGCAGTTTTTACACTGAAGCTTTCTTT. It translates to CASSFYTEAFF.

This clonotype was picked up many times. V is TRBV29-1 and J is TRBJ2-5, with 15 bases matching TRBD2. The germline CDR1 and CDR2 sequences are SQVTM and ANQGSEA. The V gene end was trimmed by 0 bases and the J gene end by 5 bases; junction bases not matched to a gene: 4. CDR3 length: 16 residues. The chain's CDR3 is CSVEDRTSGRGETQYF. In DNA form, the CDR3 reads TGCAGCGTTGAAGACCGGACTAGCGGGAGGGGGGAGACCCAGTACTTC.

This clonotype was seen repeatedly, ten times or more. The chain carries TRBV6-1 and TRBJ1-2; D unresolved. The germline V and J ends were trimmed by 10 bases and 4 bases, with 13 bases remaining between them. CDR1 is MNHNS, CDR2 SASEGT, per germline. This CDR3 has 12 residues. As DNA, the CDR3 is TGTGCCACCAGCACGGTTTCCTATGGCTACACCTTC. Translating it yields CATSTVSYGYTF.

The chain has TRBV18 and TRBJ1-1; no clear D gene. The CDR3 is made up of 15 amino acids. Looked up from germline, CDR1 is KGHSH and CDR2 is LQKENI. V was trimmed by 1 base and J by 0 bases, leaving 9 bases between them. The CDR3 spells CASSPQGSVNTEAFF. The CDR3 DNA follows: TGTGCCAGCTCACCACAGGGTTCAGTGAACACTGAAGCTTTCTTT.